Each of the 21 T cell receptor beta chains below was sequenced from the same sample in a study of OX40 agonist ivuxolimab in advanced cancers. Profiled with immunoSEQ multiplex PCR; TCRdb holds only in-frame clones, not every one. The repertoire holds 70,000 to 85,000 clones, with approximately 90% as singletons. This specimen consisted of CD4+ or CD8+ T cells sorted from blood, obtained in a trial of the OX40 agonist ivuxolimab. The receptors derive from an adult with an advanced solid tumor such as melanoma, head and neck, liver or kidney cancer.

This rearrangement joins TRBV6-5 to TRBJ1-2; D may be TRBD1 (5 bases). CDR1 and CDR2 (germline): MNHEY, SVGAGI. The CDR3 has 13 amino acids. V was cut by 0 bases and J by 8 bases, with 10 bases left in between. CDR3 protein: CASSYSGARGYTF. Here the CDR3 DNA reads TGTGCCAGCAGTTACTCTGGGGCGAGGGGCTACACCTTC.

The V call is TRBV18, the J call TRBJ2-5; D gene ambiguous. Trimming shortened V by 1 base and J by 9 bases, and 18 bases separated the two germline ends. The CDR3 contains 15 residues. Per the germline V gene, CDR1 is KGHSH and CDR2 is LQKENI. The CDR3 sequence is CASSPRSNAPRAQYF. The CDR3 bases are TGTGCCAGCTCACCACGGTCAAACGCCCCCCGAGCCCAGTACTTC.

The chain links TRBV7-2 to TRBJ2-3; D may match TRBD1 or TRBD2 (5 bases each). This CDR3 comprises 15 residues. Trimming removed 5 bases at V and 0 bases at J, with 12 bases between. The germline V gene has CDR1 SGHTA and CDR2 FQGNSA. The CDR3 bases are TGTGCCAGCAGCCTAAGGGACGGGAGCACAGATACGCAGTATTTT. This sequence encodes CASSLRDGSTDTQYF.

The count of this clone is one. The chain recombines TRBV5-6 with TRBJ2-4; D gene unclear. CDR1 SGHDT and CDR2 YYEEEE come from the germline V gene. The CDR3 consists of 16 residues. The V and J ends lost 0 bases and 0 bases respectively, with 10 bases between them. CDR3 bases: TGTGCCAGCAGCTTGGAAGGGCTGGGAGCCAAAAACATTCAGTACTTC. This gives the protein CASSLEGLGAKNIQYF.

V usage is TRBV4-2 and J usage is TRBJ2-5; the D is unclear. Trimming left V 0 bases short and J 5 bases short, with 10 bases between. CDR3 size: 14 residues. CDR1 and CDR2 from the germline V gene are LGHNA and YNFKEQ. The CDR3 DNA follows: TGTGCCAGCAGCCAAGATAATCTAGTTGAGACCCAGTACTTC. Translated, it gives CASSQDNLVETQYF.

Here the CDR3 DNA reads TGTGCCAGCTCAGGACTAGCGGGAGGGAATGAGCAGTTCTTC. Encoded protein: CASSGLAGGNEQFF. The chain is built from TRBV18 and TRBJ2-1, with 15 bases identical to TRBD2. The CDR3 has 14 amino acids. Germline CDR1 and CDR2: KGHSH and LQKENI. Trimming removed 5 bases from V and 7 bases from J; junction bases left unmatched: 0.

This clone showed up just once. Other DNA sequences of this sample code for an identical CDR3. The rearrangement uses TRBV19 and TRBJ2-2; a weak D match, TRBD2 (7 bases). Germline V CDR1 and CDR2: LNHDA, SQIVND (reference sequence). CDR3 length: 14 amino acids. V lost 6 bases and J lost 2, with 10 bases in between. Here the CDR3 reads CASRGGGNTGELFF. CDR3 DNA sequence: TGTGCCAGTAGGGGAGGGGGTAACACCGGGGAGCTGTTTTTT.

The chain carries TRBV19 and TRBJ2-2; 9 bases match TRBD1. This CDR3 region has 15 residues. Germline-derived CDR1 and CDR2 are LNHDA and SQIVND (reference sequence). V trimming: 4 bases; J trimming: 4 bases; junction bases outside the gene matches: 4. CDR3 DNA: TGTGCCAGTAGTAAACAGGGGGCGAGCACCGGGGAGCTGTTTTTT. This codes for CASSKQGASTGELFF.

The chain uses TRBV19 and TRBJ2-2, with 15 bases aligning to TRBD2. J was trimmed by 4 bases and V by 7 bases; bases with no gene match: 10. The CDR3 has 18 amino acids. Germline V CDR1 and CDR2: LNHDA, SQIVND (reference sequence). This CDR3 is CASTRGLAGGPGTGELFF. CDR3 bases: TGTGCCAGTACCCGAGGACTAGCGGGAGGGCCTGGCACCGGGGAGCTGTTTTTT.

This clone was recorded once. The CDR3 DNA is TGTGCCAGCAGTAATGGCGGGAGAGTACCCGGGGAGCTGTTTTTT. As protein: CASSNGGRVPGELFF. This chain links TRBV6-6 with TRBJ2-2; 7 positions match TRBD2. The CDR3 extends over 15 amino acids. V trimming: 5 bases; J trimming: 6 bases; junction bases outside the gene matches: 9. Germline CDR1 and CDR2: MNHNY and SVGAGI (reference sequence).

The CDR3 DNA sequence: TGTGCCAGCAGTGCGCCTCACAGGGATGGAACGCAGTATTTT. Translated, it gives CASSAPHRDGTQYF. The J gene is TRBJ2-3, the V gene TRBV27, with D perhaps TRBD1 (6 bases). Germline V CDR1 and CDR2: MNHEY, SMNVEV (reference sequence). The CDR3 runs 14 residues. The V end was cut by 5 bases, the J end by 9 bases, with 18 bases between.

The chain joins TRBV28 to TRBJ2-3; no clear D. Trimming stripped 6 bases from V and 8 bases from J, with 18 bases between. The CDR3 runs 14 residues. Per germline, CDR1 MDHEN and CDR2 SYDVKM. The CDR3 loop is CASSSMLRVGTQYF. CDR3 sequence (DNA): TGTGCCAGCAGCTCGATGCTTCGGGTGGGTACGCAGTATTTT.

The chain joins TRBV5-1 to TRBJ2-6, with a tentative D call TRBD1 (5 bases). V was cut by 4 bases and J by 2 bases, with 10 bases left in between. Germline lookup yields CDR1 SGHRS and CDR2 YFSETQ. This CDR3 is built from 15 residues. CDR3 DNA sequence: TGCGCCAGCAGCCAGGACACTCCTGGGGCCAACGTCCTGACTTTC. Its protein is CASSQDTPGANVLTF. Combining the CDR3 with reference TRBV5-1 and TRBJ2-6 gives the whole variable domain KAGVTQTPRYLIKTRGQQVTLSCSPISGHRSVSWYQQTPGQGLQFLFEYFSETQRNKGNFPGRFSGRQFSNSRSEMNVSTLELGDSALYLCASSQDTPGANVLTFGAGSRLTVL.

The J gene is TRBJ2-1, the V gene TRBV11-2, with a possible D match to TRBD2 (7 bases). Trimming removed 5 bases from V and 5 bases from J, with 16 bases in between. Germline V gene lookup returns CDR1 SGHAT and CDR2 FQNNGV. The length of the CDR3 is 15 residues. The CDR3 loop reads CASSRGGNSNNEQFF. The CDR3 DNA follows: TGTGCCAGCAGCCGCGGGGGCAATTCAAACAATGAGCAGTTCTTC.

The chain carries TRBV6-5 and TRBJ2-7; D unclear. Germline values: CDR1 MNHEY, CDR2 SVGAGI. The V end was cut by 5 bases, the J end by 1 base, with 9 bases between. The CDR3 covers 13 residues. The chain's CDR3 is CASSRLRSYEQYF. As DNA, the CDR3 is TGTGCCAGCAGTCGACTCCGGTCCTACGAGCAGTACTTC.

This chain uses TRBV28 with TRBJ2-7; perhaps TRBD1 as D (5 bases). The germline gives CDR1 MDHEN, CDR2 SYDVKM. The CDR3 spans 15 residues. The germline V and J ends were trimmed by 5 bases and 4 bases, with 18 bases remaining between them. CDR3 nucleotides: TGTGCCAGCAGTCAACTCACAGGTTACGTATACGAGCAGTACTTC. Translating it yields CASSQLTGYVYEQYF.

This chain joins TRBV7-3 and TRBJ2-3, with TRBD2 as a possible D gene (6 bases). The CDR3 runs 15 residues. The germline CDR1 and CDR2 sequences are SGHTA and FQGTGA. The germline V and J ends were trimmed by 2 bases and 2 bases, with 11 bases remaining between them. The CDR3 DNA sequence: TGTGCCAGCAGCTTATCGGGAGCGGACACAGATACGCAGTATTTT. Encoded protein: CASSLSGADTDTQYF.

This clone has just one count. The chain recombines TRBV11-3 with TRBJ2-7; D might be TRBD1 or TRBD2, each matching 5 bases. The germline V gene has CDR1 SGHNT and CDR2 YENEEA. Trimming took 1 base from V and 0 from J, leaving 10 bases between them. This CDR3 contains 15 residues. CDR3 DNA: TGTGCCAGCAGCTTAGCGGGGACCTCCTCCTACGAGCAGTACTTC. Its translation: CASSLAGTSSYEQYF.

V usage is TRBV5-1 and J usage is TRBJ2-3, with TRBD2 matching 8 bases. Germline loops: CDR1 SGHRS, CDR2 YFSETQ. CDR3 length: 16 amino acids. V was clipped by 0 bases and J by 0 bases; unmatched bases: 3. The CDR3: CASSLATSGSTDTQYF. The CDR3 coding sequence is TGCGCCAGCAGCTTGGCTACTAGCGGTAGCACAGATACGCAGTATTTT.

This sequence joins TRBV4-1 and TRBJ1-2; 8 bases align to TRBD1. Trimming at V came to 5 bases and at J to 6 bases, leaving 17 bases not matched to a gene. The CDR3 is 17 residues long. From germline, CDR1 is MGHRA and CDR2 YSYEKL. CDR3 DNA: TGCGCCAGCAGCGTGCCGGGACAGGCGACATCCACCGATGGCTACACCTTC. Translation: CASSVPGQATSTDGYTF.

There are a few counts of this clone. This chain joins TRBV5-1 and TRBJ2-7; D ambiguous. Germline V CDR1 and CDR2: SGHRS, YFSETQ. The CDR3 is 16 amino acids. Between the trimmed V and J ends, which lost 4 bases and 8 bases, there was a span of 25 bases. CDR3 sequence reads: CASSPLTEQPTFKQYF. The CDR3 DNA is TGCGCCAGCAGCCCCCTGACCGAGCAGCCCACTTTCAAGCAGTACTTC.